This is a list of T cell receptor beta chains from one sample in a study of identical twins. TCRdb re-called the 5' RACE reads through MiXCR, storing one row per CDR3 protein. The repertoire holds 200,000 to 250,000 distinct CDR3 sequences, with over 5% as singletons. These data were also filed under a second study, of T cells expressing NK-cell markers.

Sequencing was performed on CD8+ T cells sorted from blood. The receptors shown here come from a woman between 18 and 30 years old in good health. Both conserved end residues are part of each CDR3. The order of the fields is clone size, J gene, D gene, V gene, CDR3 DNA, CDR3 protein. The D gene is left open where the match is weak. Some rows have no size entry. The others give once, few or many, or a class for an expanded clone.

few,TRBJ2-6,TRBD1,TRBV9,TGTGCCAGCAGCGTAACGGGACAGGGGCGGCCTGGGGCCAACGTCCTGACTTTC,CASSVTGQGRPGANVLTF
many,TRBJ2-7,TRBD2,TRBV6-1,TGTGCCAGCAGCCCTGCCACTAGCGGGAAATTGGTCGAGCAGTACTTC,CASSPATSGKLVEQYF
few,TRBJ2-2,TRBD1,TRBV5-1,TGCGCCAGCAGCGAGTCATTTGGGACAGCGAACACCGGGGAGCTGTTTTTT,CASSESFGTANTGELFF
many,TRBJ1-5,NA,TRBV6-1,TGTGCCACCAGAGAAGGGCTACAGTCGGATTTT,CATREGLQSDF
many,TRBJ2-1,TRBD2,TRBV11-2,TGTGCCAGCAGCTTGGGGCCAGCGGGAGGGCCGCATTACAATGAGCAGTTCTTC,CASSLGPAGGPHYNEQFF
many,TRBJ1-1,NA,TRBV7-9,TGTGCCAGCAGCCAAGTCGCCACTGAAGCTTTCTTT,CASSQVATEAFF
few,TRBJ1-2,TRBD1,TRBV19,TGTGCCAGTAGTATGGCCCGGGACAGGGGCCTCTATGGCTACACCTTC,CASSMARDRGLYGYTF
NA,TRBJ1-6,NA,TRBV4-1,TGCGCCAGCAGCCAAGCGGGAGGAGCCTATAATTCACCCCTCCACTTT,CASSQAGGAYNSPLHF
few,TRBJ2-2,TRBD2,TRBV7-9,TGTGCCAGCAGAGGGGCGGGAGACGGCACCGGGGAGCTGTTTTTT,CASRGAGDGTGELFF
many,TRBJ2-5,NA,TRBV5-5,TGTGCCAGCAGCCCACTGGAACAGAGCCAAGAGACCCAGTACTTC,CASSPLEQSQETQYF
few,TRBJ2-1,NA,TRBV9,TGTGCCAGCAGCGTAGGAGGGGGGGAGCAGTTCTTC,CASSVGGGEQFF
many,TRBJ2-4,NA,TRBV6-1,TGTGCCAGCAGTGAAGGGCAGGGAGAAAACATTCAGTACTTC,CASSEGQGENIQYF
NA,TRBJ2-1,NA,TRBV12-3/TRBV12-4,TGTGCCAGCAGTAACGGACAATACAATGAGCAGTTCTTC,CASSNGQYNEQFF
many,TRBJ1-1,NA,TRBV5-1,TGTGCCAGCAGCTCGAACACTGAAGCTTTCTTT,CASSSNTEAFF
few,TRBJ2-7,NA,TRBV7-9,TGTGCCAGCAGCCTGTCCGGTAGGGGACTCTCCCCCTACGAGCAGTACTTC,CASSLSGRGLSPYEQYF
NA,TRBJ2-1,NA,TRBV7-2,TGTGCCAGCAGCTTACCTGGGGAAACCCCCTACAATGAGCAGTTCTTC,CASSLPGETPYNEQFF
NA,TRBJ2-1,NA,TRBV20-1,TGCAGTGCCCAGGGGGGGCCCTTCGGGGAGCAGTTCTTC,CSAQGGPFGEQFF
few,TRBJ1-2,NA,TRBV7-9,TGTGCCAGCAGCTTTGGGGGGGTCGATGGCTACACCTTC,CASSFGGVDGYTF
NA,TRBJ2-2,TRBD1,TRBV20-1,TGCAGTGCTAGAGACTTTGTCGGGACAGCTAACACCGGGGAGCTGTTTTTT,CSARDFVGTANTGELFF
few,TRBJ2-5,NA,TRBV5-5,TGTGCCAGCTCCGATGGTGTTGAAGAGACCCAGTACTTC,CASSDGVEETQYF
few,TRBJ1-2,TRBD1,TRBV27,TGTGCCAGCAGTTTAGGAGGACAGGGACTGGGTGGCTACACCTTC,CASSLGGQGLGGYTF
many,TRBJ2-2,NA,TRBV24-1,TGTGCCACCGGAGGTTCGTCCGGGGAGCTGTTTTTT,CATGGSSGELFF
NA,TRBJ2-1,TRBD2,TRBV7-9,TGTGCCAGCAGCTTAGGGGCGGGACTAGTAATTGAGCAGTTCTTC,CASSLGAGLVIEQFF
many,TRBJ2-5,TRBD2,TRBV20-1,TGCAGTGCCCCTGCAAGCGGGAGGGCCTCGGAGACCCAGTACTTC,CSAPASGRASETQYF
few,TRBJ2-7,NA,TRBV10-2,TGCGCCAGCAGTGAGCCGAGGGTTTTTTCCTACGAGCAGTACTTC,CASSEPRVFSYEQYF
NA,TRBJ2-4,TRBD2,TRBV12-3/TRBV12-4,TGTGCCAGTGTACCTAGCGGGAACCAAAACATTCAGTACTTC,CASVPSGNQNIQYF
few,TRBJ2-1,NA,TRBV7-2,TGTGCCAGCAGCTTAGTCGAGATCTACAATGAGCAGTTCTTC,CASSLVEIYNEQFF
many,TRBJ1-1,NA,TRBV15,TGTGCCACCAGCAGAGGAGGGGCTGAAGCTTTCTTT,CATSRGGAEAFF
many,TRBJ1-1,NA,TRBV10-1,TGCGCCAGCAGCGCGACAGGGAACACTGAAGCTTTCTTT,CASSATGNTEAFF
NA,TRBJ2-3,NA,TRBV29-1,TGCAGCGTCAAAGGGGTGGGAGCGTACAGAGATACGCAGTATTTT,CSVKGVGAYRDTQYF
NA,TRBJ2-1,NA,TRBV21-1,TGTGCCAGCAGCAAAGCTGGCGGACATACTCTGCCTGGGTCCTACAATGAGCAGTTCTTC,CASSKAGGHTLPGSYNEQFF
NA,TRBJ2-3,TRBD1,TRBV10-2,TGCGCCAGCTCCGATCCGGGACAGGGGATCGCTAGCACAGATACGCAGTATTTT,CASSDPGQGIASTDTQYF
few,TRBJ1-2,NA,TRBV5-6,TGTGCCAGCAGCTTGGTACGGGCCTCGGCTGGCTACACCTTC,CASSLVRASAGYTF
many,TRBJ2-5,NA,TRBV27,TGTGCCAGCAGTTTAGTAGGGGAAGAGACCCAGTACTTC,CASSLVGEETQYF
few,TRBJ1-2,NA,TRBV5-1,TGCGCCAGCAGCTTGAAGGGATGGGATGGCTACACCTTC,CASSLKGWDGYTF
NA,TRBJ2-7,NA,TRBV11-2,TGTGCCAGCAGCACGAAGGAGACTTGGGAGCAGTACTTC,CASSTKETWEQYF
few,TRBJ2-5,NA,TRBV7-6,TGTGCCAGCAGCTTAACAGGCCAAGGGACCCAGTACTTC,CASSLTGQGTQYF
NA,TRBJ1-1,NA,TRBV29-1,TGCAGCGTCCCGCGGCCGGGCAGGTCGAACACTGAAGCTTTCTTT,CSVPRPGRSNTEAFF
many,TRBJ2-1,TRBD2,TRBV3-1,TGTGCCAGCAGCCAAGTGACTAGCGGATACAATGAGCAGTTCTTC,CASSQVTSGYNEQFF
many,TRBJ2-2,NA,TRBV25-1,TGTGCCAGCAGTGAATTTGAGAACACCGGGGAGCTGTTTTTT,CASSEFENTGELFF
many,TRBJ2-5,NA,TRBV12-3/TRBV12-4,TGTGCCAGCAGTTTATTTGGGGACCAAGAGACCCAGTACTTC,CASSLFGDQETQYF
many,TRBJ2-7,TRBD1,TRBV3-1,TGTGCCAGCAGGTCACGACAGGGCTACGAGCAGTACTTC,CASRSRQGYEQYF
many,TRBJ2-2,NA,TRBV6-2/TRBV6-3,TGTGCCAGCAGTTACTTCTTGAACACCGGGGAGCTGTTTTTT,CASSYFLNTGELFF
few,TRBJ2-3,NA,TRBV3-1,TGTGCCAGCAGCCAAGGGCCAGCTCATACAGATACGCAGTATTTT,CASSQGPAHTDTQYF
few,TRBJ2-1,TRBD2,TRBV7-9,TGTGCCAGCAGCCCCGGGACTAGCGGGAGTGAGCAGTTCTTC,CASSPGTSGSEQFF
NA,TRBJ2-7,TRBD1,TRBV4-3,TGCGCCAGCAGCCAAGGGCGTCGGACAGGCTCTACCTACGAGCAGTACTTC,CASSQGRRTGSTYEQYF
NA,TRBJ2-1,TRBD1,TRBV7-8,TGTGCCAGCAGCCTAATGACAGGGGGGGGTTCCTACAATGAGCAGTTCTTC,CASSLMTGGGSYNEQFF
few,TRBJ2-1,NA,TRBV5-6,TGTGCCAGCAGCTTGTTAGTGGGATACAATGAGCAGTTCTTC,CASSLLVGYNEQFF